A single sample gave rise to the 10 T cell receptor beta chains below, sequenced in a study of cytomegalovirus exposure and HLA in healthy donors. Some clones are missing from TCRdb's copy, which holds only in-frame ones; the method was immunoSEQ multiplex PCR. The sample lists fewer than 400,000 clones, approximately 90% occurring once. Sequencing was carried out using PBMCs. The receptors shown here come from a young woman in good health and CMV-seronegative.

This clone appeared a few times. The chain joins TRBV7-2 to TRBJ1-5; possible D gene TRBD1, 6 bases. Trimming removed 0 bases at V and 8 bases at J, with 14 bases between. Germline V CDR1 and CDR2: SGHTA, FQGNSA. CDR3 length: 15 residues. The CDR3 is CASSLARQESEPQHF. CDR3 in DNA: TGTGCCAGCAGCTTAGCGCGACAGGAGAGTGAGCCCCAGCATTTT.

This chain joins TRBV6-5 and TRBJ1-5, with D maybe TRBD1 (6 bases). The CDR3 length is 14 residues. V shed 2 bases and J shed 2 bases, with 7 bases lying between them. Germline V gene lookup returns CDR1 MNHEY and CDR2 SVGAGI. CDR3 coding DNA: TGTGCCAGCAGTTACGAGGGGGGCAATCAGCCCCAGCATTTT. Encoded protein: CASSYEGGNQPQHF.

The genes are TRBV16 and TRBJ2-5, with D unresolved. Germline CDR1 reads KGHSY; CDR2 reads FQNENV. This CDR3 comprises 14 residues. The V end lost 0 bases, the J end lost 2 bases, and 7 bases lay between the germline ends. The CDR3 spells CASSQSGRQETQYF. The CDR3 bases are TGTGCCAGCAGCCAATCGGGCAGACAAGAGACCCAGTACTTC.

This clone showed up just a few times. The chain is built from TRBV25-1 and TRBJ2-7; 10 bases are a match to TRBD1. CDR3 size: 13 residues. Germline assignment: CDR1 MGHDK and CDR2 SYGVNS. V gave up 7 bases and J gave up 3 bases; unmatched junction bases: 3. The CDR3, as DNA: TGTGCCAGCACGGGACAGGGGCTCTACGAGCAGTACTTC. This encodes CASTGQGLYEQYF.

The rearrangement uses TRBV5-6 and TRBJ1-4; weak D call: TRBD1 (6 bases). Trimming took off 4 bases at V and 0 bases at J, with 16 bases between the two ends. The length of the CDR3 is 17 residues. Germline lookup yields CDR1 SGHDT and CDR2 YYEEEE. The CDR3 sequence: CASSRVDRIATNEKLFF. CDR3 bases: TGTGCCAGCAGCAGGGTGGACAGAATCGCAACTAATGAAAAACTGTTTTTT.

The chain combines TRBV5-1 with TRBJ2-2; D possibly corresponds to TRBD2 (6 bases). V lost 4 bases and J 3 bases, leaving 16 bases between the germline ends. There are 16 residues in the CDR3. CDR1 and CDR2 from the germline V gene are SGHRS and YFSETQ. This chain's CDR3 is CASSPTGGKYTGELFF. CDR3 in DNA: TGCGCCAGCAGCCCCACCGGCGGGAAATACACCGGGGAGCTGTTTTTT.

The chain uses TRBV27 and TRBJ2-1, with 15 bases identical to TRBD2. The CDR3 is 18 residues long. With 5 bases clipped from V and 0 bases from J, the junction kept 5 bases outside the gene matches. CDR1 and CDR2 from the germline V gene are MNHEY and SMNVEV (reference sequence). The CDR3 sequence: CASSAGTSGRSSYNEQFF. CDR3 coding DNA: TGTGCCAGCAGTGCCGGGACTAGCGGGAGGAGCTCCTACAATGAGCAGTTCTTC.

CDR3 sequence (DNA): TGTGCCAGCTCAGCTTTGGAGGACTACGAGCAGTACTTC. It encodes CASSALEDYEQYF. This rearrangement joins TRBV18 to TRBJ2-7; tentative D call: TRBD2 (5 bases). The germline V gene encodes CDR1 KGHSH and CDR2 LQKENI. Trimming removed 5 bases at V and 3 bases at J, with 11 bases between. The CDR3 spans 13 residues.

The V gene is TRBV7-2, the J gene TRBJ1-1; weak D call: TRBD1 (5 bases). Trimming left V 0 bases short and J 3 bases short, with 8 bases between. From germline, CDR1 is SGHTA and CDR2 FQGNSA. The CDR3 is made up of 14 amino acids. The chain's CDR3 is CASSLATGYTEAFF. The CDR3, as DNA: TGTGCCAGCAGCTTAGCTACAGGTTACACTGAAGCTTTCTTT.

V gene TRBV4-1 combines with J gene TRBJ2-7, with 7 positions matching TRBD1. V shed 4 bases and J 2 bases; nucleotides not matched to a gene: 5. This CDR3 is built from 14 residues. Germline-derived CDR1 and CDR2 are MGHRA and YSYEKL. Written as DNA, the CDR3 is TGCGCCAGCAGCCGACCGGGACAGACCTACGAGCAGTACTTC. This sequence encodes CASSRPGQTYEQYF.